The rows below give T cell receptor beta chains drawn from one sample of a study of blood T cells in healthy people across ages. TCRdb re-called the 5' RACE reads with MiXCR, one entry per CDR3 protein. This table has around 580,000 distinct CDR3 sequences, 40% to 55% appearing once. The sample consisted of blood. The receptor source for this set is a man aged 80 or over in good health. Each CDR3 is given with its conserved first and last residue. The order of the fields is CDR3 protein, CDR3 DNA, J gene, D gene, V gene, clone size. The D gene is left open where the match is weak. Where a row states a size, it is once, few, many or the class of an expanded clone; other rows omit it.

CASSGDSWANYGYTF | TGTGCCAGCAGCGGGGACTCCTGGGCTAACTATGGCTACACCTTC | TRBJ1-2 | - | TRBV14 | few
CASSYSTPGPDSNQPQHF | TGTGCCAGCAGTTACTCGACCCCAGGGCCTGACAGCAATCAGCCCCAGCATTTT | TRBJ1-5 | - | TRBV6-5 | many
CASSPGQGGDNEQFF | TGTGCCAGCAGCCCGGGACAGGGAGGGGACAATGAGCAGTTCTTC | TRBJ2-1 | TRBD1 | TRBV9 | few
CSAKQRDSSGYGYTF | TGCAGTGCTAAACAAAGGGACAGTTCTGGCTATGGCTACACCTTC | TRBJ1-2 | TRBD1 | TRBV20-1 | -
CSEGSSYQETQYF | TGCAGCGAGGGAAGCAGCTACCAAGAGACCCAGTACTTC | TRBJ2-5 | - | TRBV20-1 | few
CASRPGLAGGPDTDTQYF | TGCGCCAGCAGACCGGGACTAGCGGGGGGCCCAGACACAGATACGCAGTATTTT | TRBJ2-3 | TRBD2 | TRBV5-1 | -
CATKRGTTSGANVLTF | TGCGCCACCAAACGAGGGACAACCTCTGGGGCCAACGTCCTGACTTTC | TRBJ2-6 | - | TRBV5-1 | -
CSARVGGRRTEQFF | TGCAGTGCTAGAGTGGGTGGGAGACGGACTGAGCAGTTCTTC | TRBJ2-1 | - | TRBV20-1 | few
CASSPGVAGSNEQFF | TGTGCCAGCAGCCCAGGGGTAGCGGGGTCCAATGAGCAGTTCTTC | TRBJ2-1 | TRBD2 | TRBV9 | -
CASSYSMTGANEKLFF | TGTGCCAGCAGTTACTCGATGACAGGGGCTAATGAAAAACTGTTTTTT | TRBJ1-4 | TRBD1 | TRBV6-6 | many
CASSSPGQGAFEQYF | TGTGCCAGCAGCTCGCCGGGACAGGGTGCCTTTGAGCAGTACTTC | TRBJ2-7 | TRBD1 | TRBV3-1 | -
CASSLDRGNEQFF | TGCGCCAGCAGCTTGGACAGGGGCAATGAGCAGTTCTTC | TRBJ2-1 | TRBD1 | TRBV5-1 | many
CASSYSGGIAEQYF | TGTGCCAGCAGTTACTCGGGCGGGATTGCCGAGCAGTACTTC | TRBJ2-7 | - | TRBV6-2/TRBV6-3 | -
CAWSAGDDGYTF | TGTGCCTGGAGTGCCGGGGATGATGGCTACACCTTC | TRBJ1-2 | - | TRBV30 | -
CASSLRGGLYNEQFF | TGTGCCAGCAGCTTACGGGGGGGTCTCTACAATGAGCAGTTCTTC | TRBJ2-1 | TRBD2 | TRBV7-8 | -
CSVRGDTDTQYF | TGCAGCGTGCGGGGGGACACAGATACGCAGTATTTT | TRBJ2-3 | TRBD2 | TRBV29-1 | -
CASSQEKAGGELFF | TGTGCCAGCAGCCAAGAAAAGGCAGGGGGGGAGCTGTTTTTT | TRBJ2-2 | - | TRBV4-2 | -
CASSLGLGFRSYEQYF | TGTGCCAGCAGCTTAGGTCTGGGTTTTCGCTCCTACGAGCAGTACTTC | TRBJ2-7 | - | TRBV13 | -
CASSLSGKSDTQYF | TGTGCCAGCAGCTTATCAGGCAAATCGGATACGCAGTATTTT | TRBJ2-3 | - | TRBV7-3 | few
CASSPRLAGYQETQYF | TGTGCCAGCTCACCGCGACTAGCGGGATACCAAGAGACCCAGTACTTC | TRBJ2-5 | TRBD2 | TRBV18 | -
CASGPSGVQETQYF | TGTGCCAGCGGCCCTAGCGGGGTACAAGAGACCCAGTACTTC | TRBJ2-5 | TRBD2 | TRBV7-3 | -
CASSRGLETQYF | TGTGCCAGCAGCAGGGGTTTAGAGACCCAGTACTTC | TRBJ2-5 | - | TRBV12-3/TRBV12-4 | -
CASSLPTSGSTGEQYF | TGTGCCAGCAGTTTACCGACTAGCGGGAGTACCGGGGAGCAGTACTTC | TRBJ2-7 | TRBD2 | TRBV28 | -
CSARGARTGEETQYF | TGCAGTGCTAGGGGCGCCCGAACTGGGGAAGAGACCCAGTACTTC | TRBJ2-5 | - | TRBV20-1 | few
CASTYTVNTGELFF | TGTGCCAGCACATATACAGTTAACACCGGGGAGCTGTTTTTT | TRBJ2-2 | - | TRBV7-2 | -
CASSKDRGRTEAFF | TGTGCCAGCAGCAAGGACAGGGGGCGGACTGAAGCTTTCTTT | TRBJ1-1 | TRBD1 | TRBV13 | -
CASSLNSGKQFF | TGTGCCAGCAGCTTAAACAGCGGGAAGCAGTTCTTC | TRBJ2-1 | TRBD2 | TRBV7-2 | -
CASRAGRTTDTQYF | TGTGCCAGCAGGGCGGGGCGCACTACAGATACGCAGTATTTT | TRBJ2-3 | - | TRBV7-2 | -
CASSLPGSQQYF | TGTGCCAGCAGCTTACCGGGAAGCCAGCAGTACTTC | TRBJ2-5 | - | TRBV11-3 | few
CASSSDGPKQYF | TGTGCCAGCTCATCGGACGGACCGAAGCAGTACTTC | TRBJ2-7 | - | TRBV18 | -
CASSTIPGQGGTEAFF | TGTGCCAGCAGCACTATCCCGGGACAGGGGGGCACTGAAGCTTTCTTT | TRBJ1-1 | TRBD1 | TRBV6-2/TRBV6-3 | few
CASSPGQGSGNYGYTF | TGCGCCAGCAGCCCCGGACAGGGGTCTGGCAACTATGGCTACACCTTC | TRBJ1-2 | TRBD1 | TRBV5-1 | -
CSVGDSGGETQYF | TGCAGCGTGGGGGACAGTGGGGGAGAGACCCAGTACTTC | TRBJ2-5 | TRBD1 | TRBV29-1 | few
CASSPREASGYNEQFF | TGTGCCAGCAGCCCCAGGGAGGCTAGCGGATACAATGAGCAGTTCTTC | TRBJ2-1 | TRBD2 | TRBV7-2 | few
CASSPGGGNYGYTF | TGTGCCAGCAGCCCCGGAGGAGGAAACTATGGCTACACCTTC | TRBJ1-2 | - | TRBV12-3/TRBV12-4 | many
CASSYGTRDQPQHF | TGTGCCAGCAGTTACGGGACAAGAGATCAGCCCCAGCATTTT | TRBJ1-5 | - | TRBV12-3/TRBV12-4 | -
CSVVRTTRDEQFF | TGCAGCGTTGTTAGGACGACTCGTGATGAGCAGTTCTTC | TRBJ2-1 | - | TRBV29-1 | many
CASSPSSGALGYGQFF | TGTGCCAGCTCACCATCGAGCGGGGCCTTGGGCTATGGGCAGTTCTTC | TRBJ2-1 | TRBD2 | TRBV18 | -
CASSLAWAYEQYF | TGTGCCAGCAGCTTAGCTTGGGCCTACGAGCAGTACTTC | TRBJ2-7 | - | TRBV7-2 | -
CASSPTGGRRAYEQYF | TGTGCCAGCAGCCCGACAGGGGGACGAAGGGCCTACGAGCAGTACTTC | TRBJ2-7 | TRBD1 | TRBV7-3 | -
CSARAQGASNQPQHF | TGCAGTGCTAGAGCACAGGGGGCGAGCAATCAGCCCCAGCATTTT | TRBJ1-5 | TRBD1 | TRBV20-1 | -
CASSYSGSHSHERYF | TGTGCCAGCAGTTACTCAGGGTCGCACTCCCACGAGCGGTACTTC | TRBJ2-7 | - | TRBV6-6 | -
CASSLGLAVFTGELFF | TGTGCCAGCAGTCTCGGACTAGCGGTTTTCACCGGGGAGCTGTTTTTT | TRBJ2-2 | TRBD2 | TRBV6-2/TRBV6-3 | few
CASSPGLGSYEQYF | TGTGCCAGCTCCCCGGGACTAGGCTCCTACGAGCAGTACTTC | TRBJ2-7 | TRBD2 | TRBV18 | -
CASSLGVAGGTYEQYF | TGCGCCAGCAGCTTGGGTGTAGCGGGAGGAACCTACGAGCAGTACTTC | TRBJ2-7 | TRBD2 | TRBV5-1 | few
CASSQDLQVNTEAFF | TGCGCCAGCAGCCAAGATCTACAGGTGAACACTGAAGCTTTCTTT | TRBJ1-1 | - | TRBV4-3 | -
CASSDGRAEETQYF | TGTGCCAGCAGTGACGGACGGGCGGAAGAGACCCAGTACTTC | TRBJ2-5 | - | TRBV2 | -
CASTRTRLSSTDTQYF | TGTGCCAGCACCCGAACCCGGTTGTCTAGCACAGATACGCAGTATTTT | TRBJ2-3 | - | TRBV5-6 | few
CASSLKGTDTQYF | TGTGCCAGCAGCTTGAAGGGGACAGATACGCAGTATTTT | TRBJ2-3 | - | TRBV7-2 | few
CASSRRQASSYNEQFF | TGCGCCAGCAGCCGCCGACAGGCGAGCTCCTACAATGAGCAGTTCTTC | TRBJ2-1 | - | TRBV4-1 | once
CSVGQNTDTQYF | TGCAGTGTGGGGCAGAACACAGATACGCAGTATTTT | TRBJ2-3 | - | TRBV20-1 | -